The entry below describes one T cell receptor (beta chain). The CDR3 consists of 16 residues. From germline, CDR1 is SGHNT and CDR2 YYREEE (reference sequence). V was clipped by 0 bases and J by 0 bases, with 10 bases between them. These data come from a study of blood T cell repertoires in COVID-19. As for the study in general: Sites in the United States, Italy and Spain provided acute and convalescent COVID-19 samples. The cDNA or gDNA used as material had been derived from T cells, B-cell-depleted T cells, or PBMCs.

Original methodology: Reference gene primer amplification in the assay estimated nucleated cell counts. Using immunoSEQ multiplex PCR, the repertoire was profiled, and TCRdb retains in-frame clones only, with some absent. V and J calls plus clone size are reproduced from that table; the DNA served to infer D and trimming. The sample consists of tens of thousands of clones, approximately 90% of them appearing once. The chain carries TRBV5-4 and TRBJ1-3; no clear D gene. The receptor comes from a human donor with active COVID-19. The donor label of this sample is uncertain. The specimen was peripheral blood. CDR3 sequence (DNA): TGTGCCAGCAGCTTGGGTATGGGGAGCTCTGGAAACACCATATATTTT. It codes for CASSLGMGSSGNTIYF.